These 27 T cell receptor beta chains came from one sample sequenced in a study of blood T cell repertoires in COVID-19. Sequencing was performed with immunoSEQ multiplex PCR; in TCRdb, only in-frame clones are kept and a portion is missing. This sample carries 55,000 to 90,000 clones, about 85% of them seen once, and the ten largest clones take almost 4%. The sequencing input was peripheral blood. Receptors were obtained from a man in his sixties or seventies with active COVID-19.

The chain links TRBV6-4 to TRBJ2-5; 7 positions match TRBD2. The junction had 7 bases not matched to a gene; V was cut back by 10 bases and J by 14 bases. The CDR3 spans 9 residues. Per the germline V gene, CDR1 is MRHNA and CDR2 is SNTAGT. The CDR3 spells CATAGGTYF. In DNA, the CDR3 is TGTGCCACCGCCGGGGGGACCTACTTC.

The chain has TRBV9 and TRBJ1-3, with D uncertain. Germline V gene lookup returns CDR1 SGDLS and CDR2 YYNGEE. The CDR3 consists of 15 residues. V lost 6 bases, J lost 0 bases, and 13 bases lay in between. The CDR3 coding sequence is TGTGCCAGCACCAATCTAGACTTCTCTGGAAACACCATATATTTT. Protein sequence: CASTNLDFSGNTIYF.

The CDR3, as DNA: TGTGCCAGCAGTCGCGGGGGTCCGACCCAGTACTTC. Translated: CASSRGGPTQYF. The V gene is TRBV28, the J gene TRBJ2-5; TRBD2 aligns across 7 bases. Germline V lookup: CDR1 MDHEN, CDR2 SYDVKM. The CDR3 has 12 amino acids. The V gene end was trimmed by 5 bases and the J gene end by 7 bases; junction bases not matched to a gene: 4.

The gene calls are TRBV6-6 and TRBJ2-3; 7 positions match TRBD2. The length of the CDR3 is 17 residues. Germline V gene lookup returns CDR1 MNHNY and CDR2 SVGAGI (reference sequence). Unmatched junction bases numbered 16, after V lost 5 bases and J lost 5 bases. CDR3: CASSPRGDSGLQDTQYF. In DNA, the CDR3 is TGTGCCAGCAGTCCCCGGGGGGACTCAGGGCTCCAAGATACGCAGTATTTT.

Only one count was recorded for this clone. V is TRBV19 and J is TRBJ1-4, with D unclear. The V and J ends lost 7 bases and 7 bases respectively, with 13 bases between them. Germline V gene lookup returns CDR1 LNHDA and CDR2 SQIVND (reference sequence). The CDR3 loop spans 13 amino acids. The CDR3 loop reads CASTPLGGEKLFF. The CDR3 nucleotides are TGTGCCAGTACACCCTTGGGAGGTGAAAAACTGTTTTTT.

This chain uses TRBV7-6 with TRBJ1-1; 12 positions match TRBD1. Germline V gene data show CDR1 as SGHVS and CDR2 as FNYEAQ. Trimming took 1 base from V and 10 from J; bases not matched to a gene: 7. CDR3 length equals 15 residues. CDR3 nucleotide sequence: TGTGCCAGCAGCTTAGTTGAAGGGACAGGGGGCAGAGCTTTCTTT. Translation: CASSLVEGTGGRAFF.

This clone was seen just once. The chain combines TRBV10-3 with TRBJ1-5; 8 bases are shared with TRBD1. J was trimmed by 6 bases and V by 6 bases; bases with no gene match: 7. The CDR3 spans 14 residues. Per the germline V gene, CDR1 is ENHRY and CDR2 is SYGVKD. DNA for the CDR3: TGTGCCATCAGCTCACAGGGGGGGGCTCAGCCCCAGCATTTT. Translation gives CAISSQGGAQPQHF.

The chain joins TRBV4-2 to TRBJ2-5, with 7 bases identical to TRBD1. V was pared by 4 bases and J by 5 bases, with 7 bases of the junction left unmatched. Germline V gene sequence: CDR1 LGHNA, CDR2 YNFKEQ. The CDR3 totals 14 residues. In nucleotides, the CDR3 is TGTGCCAGCAGCCTAAAGGGGACAGAGGAGACCCAGTACTTC. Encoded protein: CASSLKGTEETQYF.

The CDR3 region is CASSQEGTLNTEAFF. CDR3 nucleotide sequence: TGCGCCAGCAGCCAAGAGGGCACCTTGAACACTGAAGCTTTCTTT. The V and J genes are TRBV4-1 and TRBJ1-1; D gene uncertain. V shed 0 bases and J shed 0 bases, with 8 bases lying between them. CDR1 and CDR2 from the germline V gene are MGHRA and YSYEKL. There are 15 residues in the CDR3.

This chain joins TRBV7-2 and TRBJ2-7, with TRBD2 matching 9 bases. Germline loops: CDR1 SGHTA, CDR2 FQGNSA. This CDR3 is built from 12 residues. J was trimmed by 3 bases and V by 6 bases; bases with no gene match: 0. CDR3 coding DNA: TGTGCCAGCAGACTAGCGGGCTACGAGCAGTACTTC. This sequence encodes CASRLAGYEQYF.

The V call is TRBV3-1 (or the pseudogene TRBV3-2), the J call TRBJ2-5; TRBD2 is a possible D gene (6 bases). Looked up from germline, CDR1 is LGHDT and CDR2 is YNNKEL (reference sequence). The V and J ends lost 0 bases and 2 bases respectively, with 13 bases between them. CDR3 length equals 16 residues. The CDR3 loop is CASSQDLGGVQETQYF. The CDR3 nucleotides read TGTGCCAGCAGCCAAGATCTTGGCGGGGTTCAAGAGACCCAGTACTTC.

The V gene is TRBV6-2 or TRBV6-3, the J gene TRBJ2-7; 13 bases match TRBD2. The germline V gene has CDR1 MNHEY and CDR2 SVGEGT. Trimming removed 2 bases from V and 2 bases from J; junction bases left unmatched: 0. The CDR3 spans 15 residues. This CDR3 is CASSYGLAGAYEQYF. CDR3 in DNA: TGTGCCAGCAGTTACGGACTAGCGGGAGCCTACGAGCAGTACTTC.

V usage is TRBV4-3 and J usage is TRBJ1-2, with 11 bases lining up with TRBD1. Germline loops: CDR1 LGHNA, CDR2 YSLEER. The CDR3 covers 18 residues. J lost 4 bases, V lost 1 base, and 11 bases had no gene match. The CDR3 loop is CASSQGTPGQGGGYGYTF. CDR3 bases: TGCGCCAGCAGCCAAGGGACTCCGGGACAGGGGGGAGGCTATGGCTACACCTTC.

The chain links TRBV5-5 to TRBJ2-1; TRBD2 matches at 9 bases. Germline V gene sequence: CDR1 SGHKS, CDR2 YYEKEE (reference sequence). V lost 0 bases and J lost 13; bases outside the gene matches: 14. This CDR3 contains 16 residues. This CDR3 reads CASSLVGASGVGEQFF. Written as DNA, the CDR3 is TGTGCCAGCAGCTTGGTTGGGGCTAGCGGGGTAGGTGAACAGTTCTTC.

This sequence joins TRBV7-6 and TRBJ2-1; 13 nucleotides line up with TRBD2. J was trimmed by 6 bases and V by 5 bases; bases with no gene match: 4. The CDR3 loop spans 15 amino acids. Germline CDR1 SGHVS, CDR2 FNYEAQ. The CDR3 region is CASSPGTSGTNEQFF. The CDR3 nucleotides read TGTGCCAGCAGCCCCGGGACTAGCGGGACCAATGAGCAGTTCTTC.

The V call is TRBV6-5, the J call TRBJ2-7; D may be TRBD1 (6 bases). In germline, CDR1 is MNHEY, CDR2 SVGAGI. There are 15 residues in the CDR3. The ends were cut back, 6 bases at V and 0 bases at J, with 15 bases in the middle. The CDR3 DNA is TGTGCCAGCAGCCCCGGGACACCGAGCTCCTACGAGCAGTACTTC. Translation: CASSPGTPSSYEQYF.

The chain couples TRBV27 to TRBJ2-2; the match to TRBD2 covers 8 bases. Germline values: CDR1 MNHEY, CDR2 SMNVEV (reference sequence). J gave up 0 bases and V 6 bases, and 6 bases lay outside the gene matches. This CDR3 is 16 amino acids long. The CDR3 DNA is TGTGCCAGCAGGGTCCTACTAGCGGCGAACACCGGGGAGCTGTTTTTT. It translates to CASRVLLAANTGELFF.

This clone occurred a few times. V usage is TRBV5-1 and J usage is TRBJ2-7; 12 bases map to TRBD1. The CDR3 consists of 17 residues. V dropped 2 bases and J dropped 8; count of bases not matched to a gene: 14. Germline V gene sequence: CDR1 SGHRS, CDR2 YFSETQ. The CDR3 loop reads CASSFSPAGTGGMQQYF. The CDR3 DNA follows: TGCGCCAGCAGCTTCTCACCCGCCGGGACAGGGGGCATGCAGCAGTACTTC.

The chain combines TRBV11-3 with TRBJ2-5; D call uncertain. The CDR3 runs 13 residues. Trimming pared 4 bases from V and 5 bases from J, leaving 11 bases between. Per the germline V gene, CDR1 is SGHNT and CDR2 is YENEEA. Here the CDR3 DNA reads TGTGCCAGCAGCTCCGGGTCTGGGGAGACCCAGTACTTC. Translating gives CASSSGSGETQYF.

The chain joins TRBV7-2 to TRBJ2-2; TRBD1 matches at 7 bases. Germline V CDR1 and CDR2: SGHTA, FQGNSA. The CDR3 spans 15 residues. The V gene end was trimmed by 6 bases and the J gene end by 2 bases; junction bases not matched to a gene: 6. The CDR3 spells CASRGTALNTGELFF. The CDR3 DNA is TGTGCCAGCAGGGGGACAGCCCTTAACACCGGGGAGCTGTTTTTT.

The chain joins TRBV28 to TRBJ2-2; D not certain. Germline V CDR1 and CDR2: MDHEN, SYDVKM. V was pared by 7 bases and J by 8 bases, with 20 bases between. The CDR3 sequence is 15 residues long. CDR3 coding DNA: TGTGCCAGCAAGGTTGATAGCCGGGTTTCGGGGGAGCTGTTTTTT. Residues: CASKVDSRVSGELFF.

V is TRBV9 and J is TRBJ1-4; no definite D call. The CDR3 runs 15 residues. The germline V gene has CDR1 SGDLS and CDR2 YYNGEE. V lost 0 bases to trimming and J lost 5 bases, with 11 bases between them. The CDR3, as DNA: TGTGCCAGCAGCGTAGGCGGCAGTGTGAATGAAAAACTGTTTTTT. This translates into CASSVGGSVNEKLFF. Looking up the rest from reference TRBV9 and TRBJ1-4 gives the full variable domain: DSGVTQTPKHLITATGQRVTLRCSPRSGDLSVYWYQQSLDQGLQFLIQYYNGEERAKGNILERFSAQQFPDLHSELNLSSLELGDSALYFCASSVGGSVNEKLFFGSGTQLSVL.

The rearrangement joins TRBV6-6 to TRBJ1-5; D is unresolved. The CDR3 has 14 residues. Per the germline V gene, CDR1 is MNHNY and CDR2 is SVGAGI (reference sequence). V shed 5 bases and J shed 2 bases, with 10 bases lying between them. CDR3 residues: CASSPFGGNQPQHF. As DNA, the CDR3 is TGTGCCAGCAGTCCCTTCGGGGGCAATCAGCCCCAGCATTTT.

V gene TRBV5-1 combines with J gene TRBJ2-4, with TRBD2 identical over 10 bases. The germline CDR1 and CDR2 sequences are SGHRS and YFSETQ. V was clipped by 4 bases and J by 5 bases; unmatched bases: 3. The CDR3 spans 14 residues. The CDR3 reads CASSLTSGENIQYF. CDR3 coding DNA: TGCGCCAGCAGCCTAACTAGCGGGGAAAACATTCAGTACTTC.

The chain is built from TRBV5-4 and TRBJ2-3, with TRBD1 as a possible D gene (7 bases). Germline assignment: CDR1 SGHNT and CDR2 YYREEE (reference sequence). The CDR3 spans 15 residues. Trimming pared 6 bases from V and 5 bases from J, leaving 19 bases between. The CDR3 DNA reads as TGTGCCAGCACCCCACGGGGCCAGGGGGGAGATACGCAGTATTTT. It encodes CASTPRGQGGDTQYF.

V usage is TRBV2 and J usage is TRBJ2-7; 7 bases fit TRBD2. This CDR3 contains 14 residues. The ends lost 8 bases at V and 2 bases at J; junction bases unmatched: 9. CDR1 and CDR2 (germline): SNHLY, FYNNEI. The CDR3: CASSLASGPYEQYF. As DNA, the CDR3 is TGTGCCAGCTCCCTGGCTAGCGGCCCCTACGAGCAGTACTTC.

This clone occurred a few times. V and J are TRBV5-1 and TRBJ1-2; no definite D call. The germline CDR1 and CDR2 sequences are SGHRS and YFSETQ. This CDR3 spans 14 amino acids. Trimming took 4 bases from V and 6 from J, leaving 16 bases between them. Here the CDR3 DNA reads TGCGCCAGCAGCCCCTCCAGGTTTCGACATGGCTACACCTTC. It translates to CASSPSRFRHGYTF.